Sequencing of this TCR beta chain was carried out in a study of T cell responses to AZD1222 COVID-19 vaccine. The study, taken as a whole, reports: Reportedly, nearly half of unique spike TCRs recognized epitopes outside B.1.351/B.1.1.7 mutations. Seropositive at baseline were only a handful of AZD1222 recipients. Spike-specific TCR breadth and depth both grew after two AZD1222 doses.

Worth noting for this clone: The antigen is unknown.

Using immunoSEQ multiplex PCR, the repertoire was profiled, and TCRdb retains in-frame clones only, with some absent. The profile shows approximately 170,000 clones, approximately 90% of them singletons. The source material was peripheral blood, sampled on day 0 of AZD1222 vaccination. This TCR was recovered from an adult in good health.

CDR3 in DNA: TGTGCCAGCGGGGACAGCGATAATTCACCCCTCCACTTT. Translation: CASGDSDNSPLHF. The rearrangement joins TRBV6-5 to TRBJ1-6; 7 positions agree with TRBD1. With 8 bases clipped from V and 5 bases from J, the junction kept 3 bases outside the gene matches. The length of the CDR3 is 13 residues. Germline V gene sequence: CDR1 MNHEY, CDR2 SVGAGI.